The entry that follows covers one T cell receptor (beta chain) sequence. Its specificity is not known. Losses at the gene ends were 3 bases for V and 3 bases for J; bases not matched to a gene: 9. The CDR3 has 15 residues. CDR1 and CDR2 from the germline V gene are SGHKS and YYEKEE (reference sequence). The data belong to a study of cytomegalovirus exposure and HLA in healthy donors. Use of 60 Vbeta and 13 Jbeta primers characterized the PCR. Some clones are missing from TCRdb's copy, which holds only in-frame ones; the method was immunoSEQ multiplex PCR. Among approximately 140,000 clones listed, 65% to 85% were seen once. General study points: Many donors shared some public TCRs, even though most TCR sequences were rare.

The material sequenced was PBMCs. The chain combines TRBV5-5 with TRBJ2-7, with 7 bases fitting TRBD1. The clonotype comes from a boy younger than 18 in good health and CMV-seronegative. The CDR3 spells CASSWEPGQFYEQYF. The CDR3 DNA follows: TGTGCCAGCAGCTGGGAACCGGGACAGTTCTACGAGCAGTACTTC.